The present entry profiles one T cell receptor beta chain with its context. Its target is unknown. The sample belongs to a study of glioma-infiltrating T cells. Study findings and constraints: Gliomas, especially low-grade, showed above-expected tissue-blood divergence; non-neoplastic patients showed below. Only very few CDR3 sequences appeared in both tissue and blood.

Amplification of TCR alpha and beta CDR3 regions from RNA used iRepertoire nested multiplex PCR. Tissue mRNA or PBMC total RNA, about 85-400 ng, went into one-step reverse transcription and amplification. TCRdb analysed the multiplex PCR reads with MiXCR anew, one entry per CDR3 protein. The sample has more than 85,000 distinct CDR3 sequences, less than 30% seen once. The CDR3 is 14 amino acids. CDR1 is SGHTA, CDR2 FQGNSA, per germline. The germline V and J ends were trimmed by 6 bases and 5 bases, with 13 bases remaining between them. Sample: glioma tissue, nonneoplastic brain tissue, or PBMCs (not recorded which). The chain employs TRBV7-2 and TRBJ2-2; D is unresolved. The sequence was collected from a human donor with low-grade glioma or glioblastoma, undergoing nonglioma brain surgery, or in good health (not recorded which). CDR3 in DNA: TGTGCCAGCAGTTATCGGACGGGTACCGGGGAGCTGTTTTTT. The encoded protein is CASSYRTGTGELFF.